This TCR beta chain was sequenced in a study of CD8 T cells in Susac syndrome. Study-wide results and limits: Only a relatively small number of individuals were included in the TCR sequencing and HLA analysis.

The CDR3 sequence is 13 residues long. Per germline, CDR1 SGDLS and CDR2 YYNGEE. The V end lost 3 bases, the J end lost 4 bases, and 11 bases lay between the germline ends. In regard to this clonotype: What it binds is unknown.

RNA was extracted with the RNeasy kit, and a quantity of roughly 0.5 to 1 ug was reverse transcribed using random hexamers. Amplification of TCR beta CDR3 used immunoSEQ multiplex PCR across 54 Vbeta and 13 Jbeta. A single record per CDR3 protein comes from TCRdb applying MiXCR to the immunoSEQ multiplex PCR reads. The table records about 120,000 distinct CDR3 sequences, 94% of them present only once. Sequencing targeted TCR beta in blood CD8+ and CD4+ T cells. Purification of the CD8+ and CD4+ T cells relied on negative isolation, and TEMRA cells underwent FACS enrichment. The sample was CD4+ T cells from PBMCs. The clonotype comes from a human donor in good health. The chain employs TRBV9 and TRBJ2-7; D perhaps matches TRBD2 (6 bases). The CDR3 loop is CASSGGTGYEQYF. In DNA, the CDR3 is TGTGCCAGCAGCGGCGGGACTGGATACGAGCAGTACTTC.